This T cell receptor (beta chain) came from a study of post-analysis software for immune sequencing data. Study-wide context: Courses of disease covered relapsing-remitting, secondary progressive and progressive-relapsing multiple sclerosis.

Germline V gene lookup returns CDR1 LGHDT and CDR2 YNNKEL (reference sequence). The CDR3 contains 16 residues. Deletions cut 1 base from V and 8 bases from J, with 18 bases between. Study observations and caveats: Relative to controls, patients had several TRBV segments at higher frequency, with TRBV5-6, TRBV5-1 and TRBV20-1 among these. Diversity measured as normalized Chao1 was significantly lower in multiple sclerosis patients than in controls. The authors found that F measure strongly co-clustered same-batch samples.

The TCR beta cDNA libraries carried unique molecular identifiers. TCRdb re-analysed the PCR reads in MiXCR, keeping a single row per CDR3 protein. Here the sample spans approximately 730,000 distinct CDR3 sequences, 30% being singletons. On this clonotype: The target antigen is unknown.

The receptor's source is a girl aged 5 to 17 with multiple sclerosis. Sequencing was done on a sample of blood. This chain connects TRBV3-1 to TRBJ2-1; D ambiguous. In DNA, the CDR3 is TGTGCCAGCAGCCAAGCGCCCCGGAACCGATGGGATGAGCAGTTCTTC. This translates into CASSQAPRNRWDEQFF.